A selection of T cell receptor beta chains follows, all from one sample in a study of cytomegalovirus exposure and HLA in healthy donors. Some clones are missing from TCRdb's copy, which holds only in-frame ones; the method was immunoSEQ multiplex PCR. The sample has some 200,000 clones, around 84% seen once. Sequenced input: PBMCs. The receptors come from a woman aged 45-65 years in good health and CMV-seropositive. CDR3s include the opening cysteine and the closing phenylalanine or tryptophan. Fields, in order: V gene, J gene, D gene, clone size, CDR3 DNA, CDR3 protein. The D gene is left open where the match is weak. Rows give clone size only sometimes, using once, few, many, or a class for an expanded clone.

TRBV10-3	TRBJ2-7	TRBD1	-	TGTGCCATCAGTGAGGGACAGGGAAGTACCTACGAGCAGTACTTC	CAISEGQGSTYEQYF
TRBV7-2	TRBJ2-3	TRBD2	-	TGTGCCAGCAGCCCCCCCCGGCGGGGGGCGACAGATACGCAGTATTTT	CASSPPRRGATDTQYF
TRBV7-9	TRBJ1-4	-	-	TGTGCCAGCAGCCAAGCTGCAACTAATGAAAAACTGTTTTTT	CASSQAATNEKLFF
TRBV6-6	TRBJ1-2	TRBD1	-	TGTGCCAGCAGCACCGGACAGGGGGCCTTTGGCTACACCTTC	CASSTGQGAFGYTF
TRBV7-2	TRBJ1-6	-	-	TGTGCCAGCAGCTTAGAAATGTCGCCTAGTCTCCACTTT	CASSLEMSPSLHF
TRBV2	TRBJ2-2	TRBD2	-	TGTGCCAGCAGTGAAGTGGCGGGGGGGCGCACCGGGGAGCTGTTTTTT	CASSEVAGGRTGELFF
TRBV5-6	TRBJ1-1	-	-	TGTGCCAGTAGTGCATTTACGGGCACTGAAGCTTTCTTT	CASSAFTGTEAFF
TRBV6-5	TRBJ1-1	-	-	TGTGCCAGCAGTTACGGGGAGGGGGGGGACACTGAAGCTTTCTTT	CASSYGEGGDTEAFF
TRBV6-5	TRBJ1-1	-	-	TGTGCCAGCAGTCCACACCCCCGTGGGCACACTGAAGCTTTCTTT	CASSPHPRGHTEAFF
TRBV5-1	TRBJ2-5	TRBD2	-	TGCGCCAGCAGCTTGGCAGGTAGCGGGGGGAGAGAGACCCAGTACTTC	CASSLAGSGGRETQYF
TRBV11-3	TRBJ2-3	-	-	TGTGCCAGCAGCTTAGGTATTACAGATACGCAGTATTTT	CASSLGITDTQYF
TRBV5-1	TRBJ2-1	TRBD2	once	TGCGCCAGCTGGACTAGCGGGGGGCGTAATGAGCAGTTCTTC	CASWTSGGRNEQFF
TRBV7-3	TRBJ2-5	TRBD2	-	TGTGCCAGCAGCTTAGGGACTAGCGGGGGAGAGACCCAGTACTTC	CASSLGTSGGETQYF
TRBV5-8	TRBJ1-6	TRBD1	-	TGTGCCAGCAGCCCGGACAGGGGAAATTCACCCCTCCACTTT	CASSPDRGNSPLHF
TRBV27	TRBJ2-3	-	-	TGTGCCAGCAGTTTAGGGGGCTGGACAGATACGCAGTATTTT	CASSLGGWTDTQYF
TRBV6-5	TRBJ2-5	TRBD2	-	TGTGCCAGCAGTTACGGAGCGGGGGGGTGGGAGACCCAGTACTTC	CASSYGAGGWETQYF
TRBV9	TRBJ1-2	-	-	TGTGCCAGCAGCGTAGGGAGGGAATGGGGCTACACCTTC	CASSVGREWGYTF
TRBV2	TRBJ2-3	-	once	TGTGCCATATCGGGGGGCTTGTACACAGATACGCAGTATTTT	CAISGGLYTDTQYF
TRBV6-5	TRBJ1-2	-	-	TGTGCCAGCAGTTTAAGACTATCGGGACTTAATGGCTACACCTTC	CASSLRLSGLNGYTF
TRBV7-2	TRBJ2-5	TRBD2	-	TGTGCCAGCAGCTCCCTGACTAGCGGGGGGATTGGAGAGACCCAGTACTTC	CASSSLTSGGIGETQYF
TRBV7-3	TRBJ2-3	TRBD2	-	TGTGCCAGCAGCCGGGGACTAGCGGGGTCCGCAGATACGCAGTATTTT	CASSRGLAGSADTQYF
TRBV10-3	TRBJ2-3	TRBD2	-	TGTGCCATCAGTGAGCCCCTCGGAGCGGGGGGCAGGTATACGCAGTATTTT	CAISEPLGAGGRYTQYF
TRBV2	TRBJ1-1	-	few	TGTGCCACCCATCCGGGGGCTGAAGCTTTCTTT	CATHPGAEAFF
TRBV7-2	TRBJ2-2	-	-	TGTGCCAGCAGCGCGGCTAGCAACACCGGGGAGCTGTTTTTT	CASSAASNTGELFF
TRBV30	TRBJ1-6	TRBD1	-	TGTGCCTGGGACAGGGTTGGATCACCCCTCCACTTT	CAWDRVGSPLHF
TRBV7-3	TRBJ2-1	TRBD2	-	TGTGCCAGCAGCTTAAATCCGGGACTAGCGGGGAGCAATGAGCAGTTCTTC	CASSLNPGLAGSNEQFF
TRBV7-9	TRBJ2-3	TRBD2	once	TGTGCCAGCAGCTCCTTATGGGAGGGGTCGGATACGCAGTATTTT	CASSSLWEGSDTQYF
TRBV11-2	TRBJ2-7	TRBD1	once	TGTGCCAGCAGCCTTGCCGGGACAGAAACAGAGCAGTACTTC	CASSLAGTETEQYF
TRBV6-5	TRBJ2-1	TRBD2	-	TGTGCCAGCAGTTACTCAGGAGCGGGGACCAATGAGCAGTTCTTC	CASSYSGAGTNEQFF
TRBV18	TRBJ1-2	-	-	TGTGCCAGCTCACTACAGGGAAGTGGTTATGGCTACACCTTC	CASSLQGSGYGYTF
TRBV20-1	TRBJ1-2	-	-	TGCAGTGCTGGGGGGGACTATGGCTACACCTTC	CSAGGDYGYTF
TRBV5-1	TRBJ2-7	TRBD2	-	TGCGCCAGCAGCTTGTACACTAGCGGGGGTTCTTACGAGCAGTACTTC	CASSLYTSGGSYEQYF
TRBV25-1	TRBJ2-5	TRBD2	-	TGTGCCAGCAGCGCGGGTACTAGCGGCCTGGAGACCCAGTACTTC	CASSAGTSGLETQYF
TRBV27	TRBJ2-3	-	once	TGTGCCAGCAGTTTTGGCCAGACTGCTGATACGCAGTATTTT	CASSFGQTADTQYF
TRBV5-4	TRBJ1-5	-	-	TGTGCCAGCAGCTTTTCGGGTAGCAATCAGCCCCAGCATTTT	CASSFSGSNQPQHF
TRBV7-9	TRBJ2-7	-	-	TGTGCCAGCAGCCCCGCCAGCGCCTTATCGCAGTACTTC	CASSPASALSQYF
TRBV11-2	TRBJ2-1	TRBD2	once	TGTGCCAGCAGCTTAGTATTAGCGGGGAACAATGAGCAGTTCTTC	CASSLVLAGNNEQFF
TRBV19	TRBJ2-5	TRBD2	-	TGTGCCAGTAGCCCGACTAGCGGGGGGTACGAGACCCAGTACTTC	CASSPTSGGYETQYF
TRBV5-5	TRBJ1-4	TRBD1	-	TGTGCCAGCAGCTTGTTTGACAGGGATGGTGAAAAACTGTTTTTT	CASSLFDRDGEKLFF
TRBV6-6	TRBJ1-2	-	-	TGTGCCAGCAGTTACTCGACCGCCGGGGGCTATGGCTACACCTTC	CASSYSTAGGYGYTF
TRBV6-6	TRBJ1-3	-	-	TGTGCCAGCACGAGGGCGTCTGGAAACACCATATATTTT	CASTRASGNTIYF
TRBV4-2	TRBJ2-3	TRBD1	-	TGTGCCAGCAGCCCGATGGGAGGGGGACAGGGGTCTAGCACAGATACGCAGTATTTT	CASSPMGGGQGSSTDTQYF
TRBV6-6	TRBJ1-4	-	-	TGTGCCAGCAGTTCGGGGAGGGGGGGGGAAAAACTGTTTTTT	CASSSGRGGEKLFF
TRBV6-1	TRBJ1-5	TRBD1	-	TGTGCCAGCAAGGACAGGGGCGGCAATCAGCCCCAGCATTTT	CASKDRGGNQPQHF
TRBV6-1	TRBJ2-7	-	-	TGTGCCAGCAGTCAGCGGCTTAGCAGTTCCTACGAGCAGTACTTC	CASSQRLSSSYEQYF